This T cell receptor (beta chain) appears in the sequencing data of a study of OX40 agonist ivuxolimab in advanced cancers. Study information: At 0.01 to 10 mg/kg, ivuxolimab was administered intravenously to patients every 2 weeks. A mean age of around 63 years, range roughly 23 to 85, was recorded, and over 65% were male.

Germline lookup yields CDR1 SGHDN and CDR2 FVKESK. V lost 2 bases and J 0 bases, leaving 23 bases between the germline ends. CDR3 length equals 19 residues. Whole-study findings and limits: Clonal expansion by week 6 occurred in CD4+ and CD8+ blood T cells (at 0.1 to 3.0 mg/kg).

The table came from immunoSEQ multiplex PCR; TCRdb's copy has only in-frame clones and leaves some out. The sample includes 65,000 to 90,000 clones, around 90% of them seen just once. Concerning this clone: Its antigen is unidentified.

The sequence was obtained from an adult with an advanced solid tumor such as melanoma, head and neck, liver or kidney cancer. The material sequenced was CD4+ or CD8+ T cells sorted from blood, taken in a trial of the OX40 agonist ivuxolimab. The V and J genes are TRBV14 and TRBJ2-7; D not certain. The CDR3 bases are TGTGCCAGCAGCCAACCCAACAGCGAGGTTACCGAAAGCTCCTACGAGCAGTACTTC. Encoded protein: CASSQPNSEVTESSYEQYF.